This T cell receptor beta chain appears in the sequencing data of a study of OX40 agonist ivuxolimab in advanced cancers. To note about this clone: Its antigen is currently unknown.

TCRdb keeps only in-frame clones here, not all; method: immunoSEQ multiplex PCR. The sample contains about 80,000 clones, about 88% of which appear only once. CDR3 length: 16 residues. Germline CDR1 and CDR2: LNHNV and YYDKDF (reference sequence). Trimming stripped 0 bases from V and 4 bases from J, with 12 bases between. General study results and limits: Clonal expansion was seen in CD4+ and CD8+ blood T cells by week 6 at 0.1 to 3.0 mg/kg.

This sequence joins TRBV15 and TRBJ2-2; D ambiguous. The material sequenced was CD4+ or CD8+ T cells sorted from blood, taken in a trial of the OX40 agonist ivuxolimab. This TCR was sampled from an adult with an advanced solid tumor such as melanoma, head and neck, liver or kidney cancer. CDR3 DNA: TGTGCCACCAGCAGAGAGGCGTTAGGGTCCACCGGGGAGCTGTTTTTT. This translates into CATSREALGSTGELFF.